Given below is one T cell receptor beta chain in context. The sample originates from a study of blood T cell repertoires in COVID-19. Across the whole study: Researchers got acute and convalescent COVID-19 samples from the United States, Italy and Spain. The cDNA or gDNA used as material had been derived from T cells, B-cell-depleted T cells, or PBMCs.

The Seattle site enrolled patients during active infection and followed them longitudinally. As processed by the authors: Cell counts per sample came from amplifying reference gene primers. Generated by immunoSEQ multiplex PCR, the TCRdb table keeps only in-frame clones and is missing some. That table is the source of V, J and clone size, and D and trimming were worked out from the DNA. Of 300,000 to 350,000 clones listed, around nine tenths are singletons. In germline, CDR1 is GTSNPN, CDR2 SVGIG (reference sequence). Germline trimming cut 6 bases from V and 7 bases from J; bases unmatched to any gene: 9. The CDR3 has 14 residues.

Sample: peripheral blood. V usage is TRBV30 and J usage is TRBJ2-1; 10 nucleotides line up with TRBD2. The clonotype comes from a woman aged 25 to 45 with COVID-19, enrolled during active disease. The chain's CDR3 is CACPLAGVLNEQFF. The CDR3 DNA is TGTGCCTGCCCCCTAGCGGGAGTATTGAATGAGCAGTTCTTC.